Listed here are 30 T cell receptor beta chains from one sample, sequenced in a study of long-term antiretroviral therapy in people with HIV. With survey level as its setting, the immunoSEQ assay was v3.0. Using immunoSEQ multiplex PCR, the repertoire was profiled, and TCRdb retains in-frame clones only, with some absent. Of roughly 30,000 clones in the sample, approximately 81% were seen once. Sequencing was performed on unsorted PBMCs, taken roughly 4.9 years after starting antiretroviral therapy. These receptors all stem from a man aged 40-49 years with HIV.

The chain is built from TRBV6-6 and TRBJ1-4; 7 nucleotides align to TRBD1. Germline CDR1 is MNHNY and CDR2 is SVGAGI (reference sequence). V shed 4 bases and J 1 base; nucleotides not matched to a gene: 3. The CDR3 totals 15 residues. CDR3 amino acids: CASSSYRGTNEKLFF. The DNA of the CDR3 is TGTGCCAGCAGTTCCTACAGGGGAACTAATGAAAAACTGTTTTTT.

CDR3 sequence (DNA): TGTGCCACCGCCCCCCGGGACAGAAACTATGGCTACACCTTC. This encodes CATAPRDRNYGYTF. J is TRBJ1-2 and V is TRBV19; 7 bases fit TRBD1. This CDR3 has 14 amino acids. V lost 10 bases and J lost 2; bases outside the gene matches: 10. Germline loops: CDR1 LNHDA, CDR2 SQIVND (reference sequence).

There are a few counts of this clone. V gene TRBV6-4 combines with J gene TRBJ2-2, with D uncertain. Germline values: CDR1 MRHNA, CDR2 SNTAGT. The CDR3 length is 15 residues. The ends were cut back, 2 bases at V and 7 bases at J, with 14 bases in the middle. The CDR3 DNA is TGTGCCAGCAGTGACGGTGATGGGTTCAACGGGGAGCTGTTTTTT. It encodes CASSDGDGFNGELFF.

The chain carries TRBV7-9 and TRBJ2-7; 9 nucleotides agree with TRBD1. The CDR3 contains 15 residues. After removal of 5 bases from V and 1 base from J, the junction contained 6 bases not matched to a gene. Germline V CDR1 and CDR2: SEHNR, FQNEAQ (reference sequence). The CDR3: CASSPGTGISYEQYF. CDR3 nucleotides: TGTGCCAGCAGCCCCGGGACAGGGATTTCCTACGAGCAGTACTTC.

CDR3 region: CASSYGPTGELFF. In DNA, the CDR3 is TGTGCCAGCAGTTACGGGCCGACCGGGGAGCTGTTTTTT. The chain has TRBV6-5 and TRBJ2-2; D remains unclear. V was cut by 2 bases and J by 5 bases, with 6 bases left in between. Germline lookup yields CDR1 MNHEY and CDR2 SVGAGI. The CDR3 consists of 13 residues.

The V and J genes are TRBV4-1 and TRBJ2-5, with TRBD2 identical over 8 bases. Looked up from germline, CDR1 is MGHRA and CDR2 is YSYEKL. V lost 2 bases to trimming and J lost 4 bases; unmatched junction nucleotides: 18. The CDR3 extends over 19 amino acids. The CDR3 sequence is CASSQPPQSGRGTGETQYF. DNA of the CDR3: TGCGCCAGCAGCCAACCCCCCCAAAGCGGGAGAGGAACGGGAGAGACCCAGTACTTC.

This clone is categorized as medium-sized. CDR3 sequence (DNA): TGTGCCAGCAGGGGGCAGTACCCGCACTACGAGCAGTACTTC. Translating it yields CASRGQYPHYEQYF. This rearrangement joins TRBV27 to TRBJ2-7, with D possibly TRBD1 on 5 matching bases. Germline V gene data show CDR1 as MNHEY and CDR2 as SMNVEV (reference sequence). Trimming cost V 6 bases and J 3 bases, with 15 bases left between them. The length of the CDR3 is 14 residues.

The gene calls are TRBV5-1 and TRBJ2-7; a possible D gene is TRBD1 (6 bases). Per germline, CDR1 SGHRS and CDR2 YFSETQ. V lost 4 bases, J lost 5 bases, and 10 bases lay in between. This CDR3 comprises 12 residues. The CDR3 nucleotides read TGCGCCAGCAGCATCGACAGGAACGAGCAGTACTTC. Translated: CASSIDRNEQYF.

The chain couples TRBV28 to TRBJ2-3; possibly TRBD1 for D (7 bases). The CDR3 runs to 14 residues. Germline loops: CDR1 MDHEN, CDR2 SYDVKM. The ends were cut back, 5 bases at V and 2 bases at J, with 11 bases in the middle. The CDR3 DNA reads TGTGCCAGCAGTCCAGGGGGGATCACAGATACGCAGTATTTT. Translating gives CASSPGGITDTQYF. The full variable domain, its missing parts supplied by reference TRBV28 and TRBJ2-3, is DVKVTQSSRYLVKRTGEKVFLECVQDMDHENMFWYRQDPGLGLRLIYFSYDVKMKEKGDIPEGYSVSREKKERFSLILESASTNQTSMYLCASSPGGITDTQYFGPGTRLTVL.

The V and J genes are TRBV16 and TRBJ2-7; 11 bases align to TRBD2. V shed 7 bases, J shed 0 bases, and the junction held 2 bases outside the gene matches. Per the germline V gene, CDR1 is KGHSY and CDR2 is FQNENV. This CDR3 spans 14 amino acids. In DNA, the CDR3 is TGTGCCAGCACCGGGACTAGCGGCTCCTACGAGCAGTACTTC. Amino acids: CASTGTSGSYEQYF. Variable domain in full (rest from reference TRBV16 and TRBJ2-7): GEEVAQTPKHLVRGEGQKAKLYCAPIKGHSYVFWYQQVLKNEFKFLISFQNENVFDETGMPKERFSAKCLPNSPCSLEIQATKLEDSAVYFCASTGTSGSYEQYFGPGTRLTVT.

The rearrangement links TRBV5-1 to TRBJ2-3; D might be TRBD2 (7 bases). The CDR3 has 17 amino acids. Germline CDR1 reads SGHRS; CDR2 reads YFSETQ. Trimming took 4 bases from V and 0 from J, leaving 18 bases between them. Written as DNA, the CDR3 is TGCGCCAGCAGCCCAGGGGAGGGGGGGCCGAGCACAGATACGCAGTATTTT. Translating it yields CASSPGEGGPSTDTQYF.

The chain uses TRBV19 and TRBJ2-3; TRBD2 matches at 8 bases. The CDR3 has 16 residues. Unmatched junction bases numbered 10, after V lost 5 bases and J lost 3 bases. Germline CDR1 is LNHDA and CDR2 is SQIVND (reference sequence). CDR3 sequence: CASSSSGSYATDTQYF. The CDR3 DNA reads as TGTGCCAGTAGTTCCAGCGGGAGTTATGCGACAGATACGCAGTATTTT.

The J gene is TRBJ1-6, the V gene TRBV10-1; D not certain. The CDR3 sequence is 14 residues long. Germline CDR1 reads WNHNN; CDR2 reads SYGVQD (reference sequence). V was clipped by 3 bases and J by 6 bases, with 9 bases between them. Written as DNA, the CDR3 is TGCGCCAGCAGTGACGGCGGAGTTAATTCACCCCTCCACTTT. It specifies CASSDGGVNSPLHF.

The chain employs TRBV7-9 and TRBJ2-5; 9 bases align to TRBD2. The CDR3 has 15 residues. CDR1 is SEHNR, CDR2 FQNEAQ, per germline (reference sequence). With 1 base clipped from V and 2 bases from J, the junction kept 2 bases outside the gene matches. The CDR3 region is CASSLGTSVQETQYF. In DNA, the CDR3 is TGTGCCAGCAGCTTAGGGACTAGCGTACAAGAGACCCAGTACTTC.

V and J are TRBV7-3 and TRBJ2-1; 7 bases fit TRBD2. From germline, CDR1 is SGHTA and CDR2 FQGTGA. With V trimmed by 2 bases and J by 9 bases, 4 bases remained unmatched. This CDR3 is built from 13 residues. CDR3 bases: TGTGCCAGCAGCTTACTGGCGGGAGTTGAGCAGTTCTTC. Amino acids: CASSLLAGVEQFF.

The chain has TRBV5-6 and TRBJ2-7, with 7 bases lining up with TRBD2. The CDR3 contains 13 residues. J lost 5 bases, V lost 3 bases, and 5 bases had no gene match. The germline CDR1 and CDR2 sequences are SGHDT and YYEEEE. The chain's CDR3 is CASSSAGVHEQYF. CDR3 DNA: TGTGCCAGCAGCTCGGCGGGGGTCCACGAGCAGTACTTC.

The chain recombines TRBV19 with TRBJ1-1, with D perhaps TRBD1 (6 bases). V shed 1 base and J shed 4 bases, with 10 bases lying between them. The germline V gene has CDR1 LNHDA and CDR2 SQIVND (reference sequence). The CDR3 consists of 14 residues. In DNA form, the CDR3 reads TGTGCCAGTAGTATAGTTGGAGGGGGCACTGAAGCTTTCTTT. The encoded protein is CASSIVGGGTEAFF.

Regarding this clone: One end of the junction is discordant with germline, which a read error may explain. The chain links TRBV7-2 to TRBJ2-3, with a possible D match to TRBD2 (7 bases). Germline CDR1 reads SGHTA; CDR2 reads FQGNSA. CDR3 size: 16 residues. DNA for the CDR3: TGTGCCAGCAGCCTAGCGGTCGCCGGGACAAGGGAAACGCAGTATTTT. This gives the protein CASSLAVAGTRETQYF.

Relative to its sample, this clone is medium-sized (0.01 to 0.1%). The chain employs TRBV6-6 and TRBJ2-1; D is ambiguous. CDR3 length equals 12 residues. Trimming removed 5 bases at V and 12 bases at J, with 14 bases between. CDR1 and CDR2 (germline): MNHNY, SVGAGI (reference sequence). The CDR3 DNA reads as TGTGCCAGCAGTCCCGAAGGGCTGGGGCAGTTCTTC. Amino acids: CASSPEGLGQFF.

The chain uses TRBV5-6 and TRBJ1-1; D uncertain. Germline CDR1 SGHDT, CDR2 YYEEEE. Trimming cost V 5 bases and J 1 base, with 15 bases left between them. The CDR3 totals 15 residues. CDR3 residues: CASRPQNRGNTEAFF. The DNA of the CDR3 is TGTGCCAGCAGGCCACAGAACCGGGGGAACACTGAAGCTTTCTTT.

The J gene is TRBJ1-1, the V gene TRBV28, with unresolved D. V lost 3 bases to trimming and J lost 1 base, with 18 bases between them. Germline CDR1 reads MDHEN; CDR2 reads SYDVKM. The CDR3 length is 17 residues. DNA for the CDR3: TGTGCCAGCAGTTTGGTCGGGTCTAGTGTGGGGAACACTGAAGCTTTCTTT. It translates to CASSLVGSSVGNTEAFF.

The genes are TRBV5-6 and TRBJ2-5; 12 positions match TRBD2. Trimming at V came to 4 bases and at J to 5 bases, leaving 3 bases not matched to a gene. Looked up from germline, CDR1 is SGHDT and CDR2 is YYEEEE. The CDR3 covers 14 residues. The CDR3 DNA reads TGTGCCAGCAGCGTCGGACTAGCGGGGGAGACCCAGTACTTC. It codes for CASSVGLAGETQYF.

The J gene is TRBJ2-2, the V gene TRBV7-2; D unclear. The CDR3 runs to 17 residues. From germline, CDR1 is SGHTA and CDR2 FQGNSA. The germline V and J ends were trimmed by 7 bases and 0 bases, with 18 bases remaining between them. The CDR3 sequence: CASTSLMPQTNTGELFF. Written as DNA, the CDR3 is TGTGCCAGCACTTCCCTGATGCCCCAGACGAACACCGGGGAGCTGTTTTTT.

CDR3 DNA: TGTGCCAGCAGCGGCGGGGGCTTACAAGAGACCCAGTACTTC. Translating gives CASSGGGLQETQYF. V and J are TRBV5-8 and TRBJ2-5; TRBD2 is a possible D gene (7 bases). The V and J ends lost 4 bases and 2 bases respectively, with 12 bases between them. The V gene's germline CDR1 is SGHTS and CDR2 YDEGEE. This CDR3 region has 14 residues.

The chain employs TRBV7-8 and TRBJ2-7, with no clear D. The CDR3 has 14 residues. The V end lost 1 base, the J end lost 4 bases, and 11 bases lay between the germline ends. Germline CDR1 SGHVS, CDR2 FQNEAQ. The CDR3 nucleotides read TGTGCCAGCAGCTTAGGGACGGCCTCTTACGAGCAGTACTTC. Protein sequence: CASSLGTASYEQYF.

This clone is categorized as medium-sized. CDR3 nucleotide sequence: TGTGCCAGCAGTTACTACCCAGGTCGTTTTGTGAATGGCTACACCTTC. Translation: CASSYYPGRFVNGYTF. The chain employs TRBV6-5 and TRBJ1-2; D unresolved. From germline, CDR1 is MNHEY and CDR2 SVGAGI. The CDR3 is 16 residues long. Trimming removed 1 base from V and 6 bases from J, with 18 bases in between.

This rearrangement joins TRBV6-5 to TRBJ1-1, with D possibly being TRBD1 (6 bases). The CDR3 runs 13 residues. Germline values: CDR1 MNHEY, CDR2 SVGAGI. Trimming cost V 2 bases and J 4 bases, with 8 bases left between them. The DNA for the CDR3 is TGTGCCAGCAGTTACGGGGGGCCCACTGAAGCTTTCTTT. Translated, it gives CASSYGGPTEAFF.

This clone was observed once. The J gene is TRBJ1-2, the V gene TRBV5-4; TRBD1 might be the D (6 bases). The CDR3 length is 14 residues. V was pared by 3 bases and J by 4 bases, with 13 bases between. Germline values: CDR1 SGHNT, CDR2 YYREEE (reference sequence). The CDR3 nucleotides are TGTGCCAGCAGCTCCCCAGGGGAACGCTATGGCTACACCTTC. This codes for CASSSPGERYGYTF.

This chain connects TRBV28 to TRBJ2-3, with TRBD2 matching over 12 bases. There are 16 residues in the CDR3. V was clipped by 6 bases and J by 2 bases; unmatched bases: 6. From germline, CDR1 is MDHEN and CDR2 SYDVKM. CDR3 bases: TGTGCCAGCAGCCCTAGCGGGAGGGCCCTCACAGATACGCAGTATTTT. This encodes CASSPSGRALTDTQYF.

The chain recombines TRBV5-4 with TRBJ2-3; TRBD2 matches 8 bases. Germline-derived CDR1 and CDR2 are SGHNT and YYREEE (reference sequence). V lost 0 bases, J lost 0 bases, and 6 bases stayed unmatched. The CDR3 is 17 amino acids. The CDR3 sequence: CASSLVSGRPSTDTQYF. The DNA for the CDR3 is TGTGCCAGCAGCTTGGTCAGCGGGAGACCTAGCACAGATACGCAGTATTTT. The variable domain in full, with the rest retrieved from reference TRBV5-4 and TRBJ2-3, is ETGVTQSPTHLIKTRGQQVTLRCSSQSGHNTVSWYQQALGQGPQFIFQYYREEENGRGNFPPRFSGLQFPNYSSELNVNALELDDSALYLCASSLVSGRPSTDTQYFGPGTRLTVL.